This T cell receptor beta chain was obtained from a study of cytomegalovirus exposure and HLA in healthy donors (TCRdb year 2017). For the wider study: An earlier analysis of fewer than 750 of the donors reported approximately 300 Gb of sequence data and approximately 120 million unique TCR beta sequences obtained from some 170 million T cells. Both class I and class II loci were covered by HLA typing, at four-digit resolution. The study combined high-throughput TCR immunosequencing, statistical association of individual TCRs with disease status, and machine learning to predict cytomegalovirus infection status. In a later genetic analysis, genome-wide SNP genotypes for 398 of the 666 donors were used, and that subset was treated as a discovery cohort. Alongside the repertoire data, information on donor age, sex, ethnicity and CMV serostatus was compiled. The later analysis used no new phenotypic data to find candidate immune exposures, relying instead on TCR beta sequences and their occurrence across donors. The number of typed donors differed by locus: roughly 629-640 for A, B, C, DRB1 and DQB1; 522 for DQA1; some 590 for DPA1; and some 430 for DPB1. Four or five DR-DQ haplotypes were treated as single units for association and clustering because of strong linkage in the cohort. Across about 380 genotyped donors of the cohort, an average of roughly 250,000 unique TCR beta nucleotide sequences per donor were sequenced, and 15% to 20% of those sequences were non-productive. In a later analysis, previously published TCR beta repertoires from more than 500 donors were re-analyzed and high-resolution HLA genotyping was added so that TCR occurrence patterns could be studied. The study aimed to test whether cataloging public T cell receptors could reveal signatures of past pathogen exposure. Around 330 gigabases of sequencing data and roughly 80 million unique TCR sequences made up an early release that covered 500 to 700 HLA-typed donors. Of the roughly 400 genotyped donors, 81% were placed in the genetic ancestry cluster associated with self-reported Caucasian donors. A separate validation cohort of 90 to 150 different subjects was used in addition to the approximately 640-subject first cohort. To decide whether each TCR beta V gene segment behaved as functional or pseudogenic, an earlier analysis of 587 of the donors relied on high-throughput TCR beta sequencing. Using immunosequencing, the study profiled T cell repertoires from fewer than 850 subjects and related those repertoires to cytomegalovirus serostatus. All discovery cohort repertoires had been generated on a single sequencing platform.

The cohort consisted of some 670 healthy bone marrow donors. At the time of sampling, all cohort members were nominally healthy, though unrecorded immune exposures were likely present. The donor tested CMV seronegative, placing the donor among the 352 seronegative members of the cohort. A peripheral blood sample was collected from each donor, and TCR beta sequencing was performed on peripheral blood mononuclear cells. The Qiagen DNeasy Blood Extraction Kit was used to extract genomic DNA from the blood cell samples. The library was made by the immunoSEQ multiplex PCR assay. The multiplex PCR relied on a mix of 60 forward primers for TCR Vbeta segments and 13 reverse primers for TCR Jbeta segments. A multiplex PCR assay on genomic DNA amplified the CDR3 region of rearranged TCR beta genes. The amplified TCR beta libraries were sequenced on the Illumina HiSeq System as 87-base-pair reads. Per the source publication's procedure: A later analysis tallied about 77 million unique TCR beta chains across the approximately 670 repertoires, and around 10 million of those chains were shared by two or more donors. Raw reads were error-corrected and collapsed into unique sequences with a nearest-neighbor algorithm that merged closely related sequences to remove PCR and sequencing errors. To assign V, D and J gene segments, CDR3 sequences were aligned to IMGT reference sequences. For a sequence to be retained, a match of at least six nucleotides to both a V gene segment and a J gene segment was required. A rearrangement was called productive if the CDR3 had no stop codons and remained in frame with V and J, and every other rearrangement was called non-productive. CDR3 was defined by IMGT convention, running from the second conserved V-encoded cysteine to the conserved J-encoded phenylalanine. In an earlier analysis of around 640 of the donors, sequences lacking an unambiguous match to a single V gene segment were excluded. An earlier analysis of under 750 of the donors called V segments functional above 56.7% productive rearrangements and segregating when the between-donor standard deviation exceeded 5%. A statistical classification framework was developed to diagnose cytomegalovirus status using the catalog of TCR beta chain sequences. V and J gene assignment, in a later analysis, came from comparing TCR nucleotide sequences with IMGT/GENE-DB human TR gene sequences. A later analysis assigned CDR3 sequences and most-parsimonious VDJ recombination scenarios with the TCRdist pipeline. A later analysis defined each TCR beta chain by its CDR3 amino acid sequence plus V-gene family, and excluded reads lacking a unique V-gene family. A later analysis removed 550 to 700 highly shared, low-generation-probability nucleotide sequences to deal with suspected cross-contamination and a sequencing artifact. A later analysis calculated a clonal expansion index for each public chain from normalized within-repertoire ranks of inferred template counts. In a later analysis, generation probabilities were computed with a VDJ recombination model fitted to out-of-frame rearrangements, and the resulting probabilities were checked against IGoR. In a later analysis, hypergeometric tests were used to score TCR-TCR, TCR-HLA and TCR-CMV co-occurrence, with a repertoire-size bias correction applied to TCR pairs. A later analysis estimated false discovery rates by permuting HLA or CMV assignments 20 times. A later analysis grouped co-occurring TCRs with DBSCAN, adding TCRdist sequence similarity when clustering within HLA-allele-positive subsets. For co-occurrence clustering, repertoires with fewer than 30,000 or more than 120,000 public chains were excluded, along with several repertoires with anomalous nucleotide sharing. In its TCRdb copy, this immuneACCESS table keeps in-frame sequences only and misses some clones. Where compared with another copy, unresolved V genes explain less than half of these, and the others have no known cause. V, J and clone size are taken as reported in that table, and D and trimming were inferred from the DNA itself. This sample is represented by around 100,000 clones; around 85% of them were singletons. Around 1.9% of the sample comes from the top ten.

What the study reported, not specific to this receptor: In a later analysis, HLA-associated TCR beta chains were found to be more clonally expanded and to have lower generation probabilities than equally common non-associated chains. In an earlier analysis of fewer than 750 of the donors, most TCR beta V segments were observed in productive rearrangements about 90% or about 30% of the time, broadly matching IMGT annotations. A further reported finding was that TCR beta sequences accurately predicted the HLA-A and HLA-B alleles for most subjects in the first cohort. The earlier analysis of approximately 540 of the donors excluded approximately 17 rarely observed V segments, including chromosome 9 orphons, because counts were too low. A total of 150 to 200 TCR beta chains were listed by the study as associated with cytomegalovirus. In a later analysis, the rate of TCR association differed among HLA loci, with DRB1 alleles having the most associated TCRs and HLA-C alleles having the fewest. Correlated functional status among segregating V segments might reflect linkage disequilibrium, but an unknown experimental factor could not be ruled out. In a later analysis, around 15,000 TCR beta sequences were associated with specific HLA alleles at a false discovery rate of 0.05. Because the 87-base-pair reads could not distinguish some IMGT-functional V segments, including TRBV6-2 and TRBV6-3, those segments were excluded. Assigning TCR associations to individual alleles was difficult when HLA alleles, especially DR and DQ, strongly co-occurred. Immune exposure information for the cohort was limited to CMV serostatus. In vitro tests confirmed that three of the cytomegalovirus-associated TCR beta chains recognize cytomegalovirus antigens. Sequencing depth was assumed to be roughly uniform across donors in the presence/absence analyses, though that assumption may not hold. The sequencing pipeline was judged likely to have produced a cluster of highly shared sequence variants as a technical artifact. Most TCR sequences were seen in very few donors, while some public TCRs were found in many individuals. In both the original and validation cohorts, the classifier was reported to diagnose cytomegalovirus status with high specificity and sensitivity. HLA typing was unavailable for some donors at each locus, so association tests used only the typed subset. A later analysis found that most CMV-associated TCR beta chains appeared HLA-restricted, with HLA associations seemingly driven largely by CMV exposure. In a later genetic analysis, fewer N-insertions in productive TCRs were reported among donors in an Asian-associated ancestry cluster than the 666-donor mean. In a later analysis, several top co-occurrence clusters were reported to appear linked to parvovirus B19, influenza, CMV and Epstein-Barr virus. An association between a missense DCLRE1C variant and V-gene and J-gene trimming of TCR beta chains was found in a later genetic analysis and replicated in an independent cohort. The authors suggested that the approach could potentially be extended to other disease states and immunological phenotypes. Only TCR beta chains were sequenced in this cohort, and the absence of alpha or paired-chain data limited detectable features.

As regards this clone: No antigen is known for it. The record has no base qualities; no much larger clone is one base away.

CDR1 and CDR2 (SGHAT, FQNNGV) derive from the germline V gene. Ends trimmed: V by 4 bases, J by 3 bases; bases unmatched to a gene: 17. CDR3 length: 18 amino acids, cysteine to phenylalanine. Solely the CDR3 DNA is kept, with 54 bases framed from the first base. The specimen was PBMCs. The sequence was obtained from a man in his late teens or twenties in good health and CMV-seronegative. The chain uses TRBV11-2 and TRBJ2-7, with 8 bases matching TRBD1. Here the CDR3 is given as CASSSRRLGQGLFYEQYF. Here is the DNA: TGTGCCAGCAGCTCGCGAAGACTAGGACAGGGTTTATTCTACGAGCAGTACTTC. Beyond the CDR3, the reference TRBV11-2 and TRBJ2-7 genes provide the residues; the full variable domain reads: EAGVAQSPRYKIIEKRQSVAFWCNPISGHATLYWYQQILGQGPKLLIQFQNNGVVDDSQLPKDRFSAERLKGVDSTLKIQPAKLEDSAVYLCASSSRRLGQGLFYEQYFGPGTRLTVT.